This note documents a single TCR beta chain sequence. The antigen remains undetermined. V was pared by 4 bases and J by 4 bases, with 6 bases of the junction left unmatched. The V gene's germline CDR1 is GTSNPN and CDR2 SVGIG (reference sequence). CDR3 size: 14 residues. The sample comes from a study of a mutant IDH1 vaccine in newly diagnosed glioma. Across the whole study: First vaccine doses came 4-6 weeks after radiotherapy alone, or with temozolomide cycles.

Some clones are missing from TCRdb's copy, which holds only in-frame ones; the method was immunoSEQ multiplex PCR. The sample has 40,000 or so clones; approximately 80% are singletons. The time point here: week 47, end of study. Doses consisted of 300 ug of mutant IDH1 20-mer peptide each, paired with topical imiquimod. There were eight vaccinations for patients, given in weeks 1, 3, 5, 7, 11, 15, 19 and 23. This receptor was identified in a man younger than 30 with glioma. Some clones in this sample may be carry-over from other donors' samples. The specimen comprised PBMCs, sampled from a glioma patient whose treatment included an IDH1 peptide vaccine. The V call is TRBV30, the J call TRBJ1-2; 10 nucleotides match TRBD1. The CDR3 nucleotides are TGTGCCTGGACCCGGACAGGGGGGACCTATGGCTACACCTTC. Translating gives CAWTRTGGTYGYTF. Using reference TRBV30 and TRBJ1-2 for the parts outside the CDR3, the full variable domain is SQTIHQWPATLVQPVGSPLSLECTVEGTSNPNLYWYRQAAGRGLQLLFYSVGIGQISSEVPQNLSASRPQDRQFILSSKKLLLSDSGFYLCAWTRTGGTYGYTFGSGTRLTVV.